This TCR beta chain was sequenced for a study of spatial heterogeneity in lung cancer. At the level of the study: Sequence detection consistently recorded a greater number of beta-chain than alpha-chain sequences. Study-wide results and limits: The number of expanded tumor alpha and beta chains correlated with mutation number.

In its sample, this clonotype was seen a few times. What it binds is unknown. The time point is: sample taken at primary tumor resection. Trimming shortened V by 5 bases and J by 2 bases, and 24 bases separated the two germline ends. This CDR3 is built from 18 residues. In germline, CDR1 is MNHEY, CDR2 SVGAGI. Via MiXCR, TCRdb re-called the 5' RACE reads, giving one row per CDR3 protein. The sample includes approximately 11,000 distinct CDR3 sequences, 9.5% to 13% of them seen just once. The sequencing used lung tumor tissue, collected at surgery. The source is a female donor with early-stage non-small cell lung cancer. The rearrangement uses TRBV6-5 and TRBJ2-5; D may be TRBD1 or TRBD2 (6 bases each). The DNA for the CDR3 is TGTGCCAGCAGTCCAGGACTATGGGGGGCTGGATGGCAAGAGACCCAGTACTTC. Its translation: CASSPGLWGAGWQETQYF.